The 3 T cell receptor beta chains below all came from one sample that was sequenced in a study of cytomegalovirus exposure and HLA in healthy donors. Use of 60 Vbeta and 13 Jbeta primers characterized the PCR. The table came from immunoSEQ multiplex PCR; TCRdb's copy has only in-frame clones and leaves some out. The sample lists about 140,000 clones, about 84% occurring once. The sequenced sample consisted of PBMCs. These receptors were taken from a man aged 45-65 years in good health and CMV-seronegative.

V is TRBV25-1 and J is TRBJ2-5, with 9 nucleotides matching TRBD1. The CDR3 sequence is 16 residues long. The V segment lost 3 bases and the J segment 5 bases; nucleotides outside the gene matches: 10. Germline V gene data show CDR1 as MGHDK and CDR2 as SYGVNS. The CDR3, as DNA: TGTGCCAGCAGTGACTTTGACAGGGGGAGAGGGGAGACCCAGTACTTC. It yields the protein CASSDFDRGRGETQYF.

The V call is TRBV6-5, the J call TRBJ2-7, with 7 nucleotides matching TRBD2. After removal of 2 bases from V and 3 bases from J, the junction contained 10 bases not matched to a gene. The CDR3 runs 16 residues. CDR1 and CDR2 from the germline V gene are MNHEY and SVGAGI. CDR3 DNA: TGTGCCAGCAGTTACGGCGGGGGAGGGTTATTCTACGAGCAGTACTTC. Its protein product is CASSYGGGGLFYEQYF.

The chain uses TRBV4-1 and TRBJ2-5, with a possible D match to TRBD1 (6 bases). Between the trimmed V and J ends, which lost 0 bases and 5 bases, there was a span of 19 bases. This CDR3 region has 17 residues. Germline loops: CDR1 MGHRA, CDR2 YSYEKL. CDR3 loop: CASSQEQGAALKETQYF. The CDR3 DNA sequence: TGCGCCAGCAGCCAAGAACAGGGAGCGGCCCTGAAGGAGACCCAGTACTTC.